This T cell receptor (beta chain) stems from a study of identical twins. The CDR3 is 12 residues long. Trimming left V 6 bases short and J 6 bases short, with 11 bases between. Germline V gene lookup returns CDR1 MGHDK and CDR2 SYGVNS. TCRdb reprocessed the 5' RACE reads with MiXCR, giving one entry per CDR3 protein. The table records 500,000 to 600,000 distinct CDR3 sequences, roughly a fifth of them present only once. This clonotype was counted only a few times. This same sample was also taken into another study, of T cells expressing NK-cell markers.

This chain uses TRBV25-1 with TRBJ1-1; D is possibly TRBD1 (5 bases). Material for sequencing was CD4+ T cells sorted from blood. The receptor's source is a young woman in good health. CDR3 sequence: CASSRQTSEAFF. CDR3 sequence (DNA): TGTGCCAGCAGCCGACAGACCTCTGAAGCTTTCTTT.